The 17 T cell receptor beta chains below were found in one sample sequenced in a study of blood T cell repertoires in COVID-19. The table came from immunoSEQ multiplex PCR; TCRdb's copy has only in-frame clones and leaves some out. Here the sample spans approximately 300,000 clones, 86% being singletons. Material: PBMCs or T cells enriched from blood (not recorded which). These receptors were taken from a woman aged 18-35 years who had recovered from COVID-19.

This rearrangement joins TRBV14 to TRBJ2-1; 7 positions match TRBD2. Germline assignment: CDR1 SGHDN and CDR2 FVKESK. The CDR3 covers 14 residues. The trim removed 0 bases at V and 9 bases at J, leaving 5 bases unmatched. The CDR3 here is CASSQEVGGTEQFF. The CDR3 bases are TGTGCCAGCAGCCAAGAGGTGGGAGGGACTGAGCAGTTCTTC.

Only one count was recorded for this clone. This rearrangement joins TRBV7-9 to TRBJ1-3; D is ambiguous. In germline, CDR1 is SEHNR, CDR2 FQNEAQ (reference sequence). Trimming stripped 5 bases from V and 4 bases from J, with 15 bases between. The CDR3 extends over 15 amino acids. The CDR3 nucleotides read TGTGCCAGCAGCCGTACCCGGGGTCGGGGAAACACCATATATTTT. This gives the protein CASSRTRGRGNTIYF. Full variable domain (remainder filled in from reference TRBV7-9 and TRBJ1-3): DTGVSQNPRHKITKRGQNVTFRCDPISEHNRLYWYRQTLGQGPEFLTYFQNEAQLEKSRLLSDRFSAERPKGSFSTLEIQRTEQGDSAMYLCASSRTRGRGNTIYFGEGSWLTVV.

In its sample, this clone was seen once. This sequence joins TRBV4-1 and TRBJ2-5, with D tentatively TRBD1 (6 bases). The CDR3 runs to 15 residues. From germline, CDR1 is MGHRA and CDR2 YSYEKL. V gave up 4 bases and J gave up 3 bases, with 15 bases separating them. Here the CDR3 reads CASSRSLSGEETQYF. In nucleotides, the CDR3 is TGCGCCAGCAGCCGTTCCTTATCAGGGGAAGAGACCCAGTACTTC.

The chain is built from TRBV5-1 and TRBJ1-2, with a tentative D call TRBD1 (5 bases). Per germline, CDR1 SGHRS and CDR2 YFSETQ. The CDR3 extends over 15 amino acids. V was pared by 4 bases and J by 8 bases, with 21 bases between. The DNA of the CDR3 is TGCGCCAGCAGCCCGGAGGGTGGGGCCGGTACCGGCTACACCTTC. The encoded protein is CASSPEGGAGTGYTF.

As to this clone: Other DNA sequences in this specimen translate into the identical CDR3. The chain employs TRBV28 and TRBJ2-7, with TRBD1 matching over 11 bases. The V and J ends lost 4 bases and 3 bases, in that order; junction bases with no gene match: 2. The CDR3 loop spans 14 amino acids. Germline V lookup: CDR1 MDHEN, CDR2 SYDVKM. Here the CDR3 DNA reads TGTGCCAGCAGTTCTGGGACAGGGGGCTACGAGCAGTACTTC. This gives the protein CASSSGTGGYEQYF.

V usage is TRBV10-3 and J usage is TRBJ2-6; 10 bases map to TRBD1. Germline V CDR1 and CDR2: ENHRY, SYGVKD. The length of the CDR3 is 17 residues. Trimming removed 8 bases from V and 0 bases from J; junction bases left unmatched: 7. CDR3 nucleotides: TGTGCCATCCTGGGGGGACAGGGGCCCTCTGGGGCCAACGTCCTGACTTTC. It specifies CAILGGQGPSGANVLTF.

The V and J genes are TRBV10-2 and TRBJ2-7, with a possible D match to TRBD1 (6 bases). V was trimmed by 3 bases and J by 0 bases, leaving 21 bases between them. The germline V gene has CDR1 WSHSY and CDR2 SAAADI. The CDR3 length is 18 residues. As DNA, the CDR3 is TGCGCCAGCAGTGAAGTTAGGACAGTTGGACGGGCCTCCTACGAGCAGTACTTC. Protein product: CASSEVRTVGRASYEQYF.

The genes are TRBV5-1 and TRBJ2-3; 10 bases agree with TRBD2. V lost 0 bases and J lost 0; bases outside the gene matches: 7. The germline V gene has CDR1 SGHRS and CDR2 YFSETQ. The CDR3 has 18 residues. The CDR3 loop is CASSLVIAGGQSTDTQYF. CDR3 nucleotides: TGCGCCAGCAGCTTGGTAATAGCGGGGGGTCAAAGCACAGATACGCAGTATTTT. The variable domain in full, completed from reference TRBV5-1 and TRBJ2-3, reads KAGVTQTPRYLIKTRGQQVTLSCSPISGHRSVSWYQQTPGQGLQFLFEYFSETQRNKGNFPGRFSGRQFSNSRSEMNVSTLELGDSALYLCASSLVIAGGQSTDTQYFGPGTRLTVL.

Here the CDR3 reads CATSDPGTGGRSSGYTF. The CDR3 bases are TGTGCCACCAGTGACCCCGGGACAGGGGGCAGAAGCTCTGGCTACACCTTC. The V call is TRBV24-1, the J call TRBJ1-2; 12 positions match TRBD1. The CDR3 contains 17 residues. With V trimmed by 4 bases and J by 7 bases, 12 bases remained unmatched. Germline V CDR1 and CDR2: KGHDR, SFDVKD.

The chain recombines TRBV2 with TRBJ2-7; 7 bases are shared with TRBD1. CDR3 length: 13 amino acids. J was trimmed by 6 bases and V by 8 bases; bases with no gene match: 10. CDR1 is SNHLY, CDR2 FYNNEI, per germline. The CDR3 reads CASGVAHRGEQYF. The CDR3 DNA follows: TGTGCCAGCGGGGTAGCCCACAGGGGCGAGCAGTACTTC.

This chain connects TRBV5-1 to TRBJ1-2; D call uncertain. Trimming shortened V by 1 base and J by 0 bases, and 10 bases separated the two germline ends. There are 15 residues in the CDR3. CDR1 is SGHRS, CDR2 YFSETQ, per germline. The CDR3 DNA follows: TGCGCCAGCAGCTTGTCATCAGGCCCTAACTATGGCTACACCTTC. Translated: CASSLSSGPNYGYTF.

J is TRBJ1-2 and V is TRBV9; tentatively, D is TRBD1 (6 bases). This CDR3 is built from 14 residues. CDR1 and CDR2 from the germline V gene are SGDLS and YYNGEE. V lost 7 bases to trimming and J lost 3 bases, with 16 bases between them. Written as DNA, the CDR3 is TGTGCCAGCGGGAGATCAGGGGAATACTATGGCTACACCTTC. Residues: CASGRSGEYYGYTF.

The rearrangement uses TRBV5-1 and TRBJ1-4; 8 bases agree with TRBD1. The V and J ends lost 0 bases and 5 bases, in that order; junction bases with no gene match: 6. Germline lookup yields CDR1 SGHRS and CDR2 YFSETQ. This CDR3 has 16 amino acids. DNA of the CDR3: TGCGCCAGCAGCTTGGCCCCGGACAGGGCCAATGAAAAACTGTTTTTT. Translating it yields CASSLAPDRANEKLFF.

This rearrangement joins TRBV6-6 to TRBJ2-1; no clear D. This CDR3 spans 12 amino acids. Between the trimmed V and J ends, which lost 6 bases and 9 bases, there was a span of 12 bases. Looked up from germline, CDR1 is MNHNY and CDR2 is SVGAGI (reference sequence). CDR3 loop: CASSPTGGEQFF. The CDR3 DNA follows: TGTGCCAGCAGCCCCACGGGTGGTGAGCAGTTCTTC.

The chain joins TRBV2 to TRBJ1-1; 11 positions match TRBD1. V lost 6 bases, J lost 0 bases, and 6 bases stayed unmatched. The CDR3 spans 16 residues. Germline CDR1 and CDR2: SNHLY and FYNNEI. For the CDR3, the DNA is TGTGCCAGCAGGGGACAGGGGGAGTGGGTGAACACTGAAGCTTTCTTT. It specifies CASRGQGEWVNTEAFF.

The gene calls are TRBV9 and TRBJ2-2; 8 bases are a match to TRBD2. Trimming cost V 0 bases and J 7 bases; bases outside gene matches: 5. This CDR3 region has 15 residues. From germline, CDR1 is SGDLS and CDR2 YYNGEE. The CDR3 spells CASSVEVTSGGELFF. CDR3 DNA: TGTGCCAGCAGCGTAGAGGTCACTAGCGGCGGGGAGCTGTTTTTT. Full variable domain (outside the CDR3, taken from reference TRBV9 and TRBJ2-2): DSGVTQTPKHLITATGQRVTLRCSPRSGDLSVYWYQQSLDQGLQFLIQYYNGEERAKGNILERFSAQQFPDLHSELNLSSLELGDSALYFCASSVEVTSGGELFFGEGSRLTVL.

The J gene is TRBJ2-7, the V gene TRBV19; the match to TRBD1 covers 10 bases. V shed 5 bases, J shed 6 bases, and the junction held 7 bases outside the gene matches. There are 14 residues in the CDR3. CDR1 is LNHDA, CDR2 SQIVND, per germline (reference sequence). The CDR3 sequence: CASSAGDRGAEQYF. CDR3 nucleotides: TGTGCCAGTAGTGCCGGGGACAGGGGCGCCGAGCAGTACTTC.